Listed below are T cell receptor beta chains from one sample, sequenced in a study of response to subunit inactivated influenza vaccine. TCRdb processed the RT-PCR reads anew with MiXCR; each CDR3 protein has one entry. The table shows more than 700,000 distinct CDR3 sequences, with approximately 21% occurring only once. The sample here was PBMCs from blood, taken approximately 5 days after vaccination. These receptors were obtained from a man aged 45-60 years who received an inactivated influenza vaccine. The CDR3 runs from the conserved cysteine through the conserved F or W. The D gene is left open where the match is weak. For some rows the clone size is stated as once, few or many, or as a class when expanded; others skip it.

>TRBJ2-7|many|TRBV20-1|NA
TGCAGTGCTAGCCAGGGCCACGAGCAGTACTTC
CSASQGHEQYF
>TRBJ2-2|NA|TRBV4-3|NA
TGCGCCAGCAGCCAAGTTATTAGGAACACCGGGGATCTGTTTTTT
CASSQVIRNTGDLFF
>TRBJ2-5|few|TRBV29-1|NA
TGCAGCGTTCGGTTAACTACTCGAGAGACCCAGTACTTC
CSVRLTTRETQYF
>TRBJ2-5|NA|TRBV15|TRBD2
TGTGCCACCAGCAGAGATAGCGGGGTAAGAGAGACCCAGTACTTC
CATSRDSGVRETQYF
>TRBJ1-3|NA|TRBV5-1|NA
TGCGCCAGCAGCTTTTCGGACTCTGGAAACACCATATATTTT
CASSFSDSGNTIYF
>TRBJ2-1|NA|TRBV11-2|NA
TGTGCCAGCAGCCCCCCCGTCACGAGAAATGATCAGTTCTTC
CASSPPVTRNDQFF
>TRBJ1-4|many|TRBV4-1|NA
TGCGCCAGCAGACCGACAGGTGCAACTAATGAAAAACTGTTTTTT
CASRPTGATNEKLFF
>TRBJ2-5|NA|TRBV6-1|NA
TGTGCCAGCAGTGACAGGGGGGGGGAAGAGACCCAGTACTTC
CASSDRGGEETQYF
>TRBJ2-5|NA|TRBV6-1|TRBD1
TGTGCCAGCAGTCCCGAGGCCGGGACAGGGGGCAGGACCCAGTACTTC
CASSPEAGTGGRTQYF
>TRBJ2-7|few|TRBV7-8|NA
TGTGCCAGCAGCTCATTACCCCGGGACCGACTTTTCATCTTC
CASSSLPRDRLFIF
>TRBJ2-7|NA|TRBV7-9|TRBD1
TGTGCCAGCAGCAAGACCCCGGGGACAGCCACCTACGAGCAGTACTTC
CASSKTPGTATYEQYF
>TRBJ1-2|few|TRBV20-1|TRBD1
TGCAGTGCTAAGACAGGGAACGACTATGGCTACACCTTC
CSAKTGNDYGYTF
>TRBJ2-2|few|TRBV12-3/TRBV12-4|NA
TGTGCCAGCAGGCTCCGGGAGCTCACCGGGGAGCTGTTTTTT
CASRLRELTGELFF
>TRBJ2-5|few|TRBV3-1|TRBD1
TGTGCCAGCAGCCAAGATCCCGGGACAGGTCAAGAGACCCAGTACTTC
CASSQDPGTGQETQYF
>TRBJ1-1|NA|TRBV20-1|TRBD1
TGCAGTGCTAGACCGCGGGGACAGGCGAACACTGAAGCTTTCTTT
CSARPRGQANTEAFF
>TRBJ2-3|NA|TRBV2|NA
TGTGCCAGCAGCGACCTGGCGGGGACGCAGTATTTT
CASSDLAGTQYF
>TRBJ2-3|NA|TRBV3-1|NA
TGTGCCAGCAGCCGCCGGACCACAGATACGCAGTATTTT
CASSRRTTDTQYF
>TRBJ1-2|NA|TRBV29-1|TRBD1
TGCAGCGTTGCCCCCCGGGACAGGGCCTATGGCTACACCTTC
CSVAPRDRAYGYTF
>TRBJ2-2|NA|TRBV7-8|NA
TGTGCCAGCAGCACAGGGACTATTAACACCGGGGAGCTGTTTTTT
CASSTGTINTGELFF
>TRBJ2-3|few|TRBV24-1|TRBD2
TGTGCCACCAGTGACTGGGGCCGACTAGCGGCAGGCGCCCCAGATACGCAGTATTTT
CATSDWGRLAAGAPDTQYF
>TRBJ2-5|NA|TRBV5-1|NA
TGCGCCAGCAGCAGGTTCGACAGGCAAGAGACCCAGTACTTC
CASSRFDRQETQYF
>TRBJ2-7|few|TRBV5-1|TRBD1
TGCGCCAGCAGCTTGGAGGTACATACAAGGGACAGGGGTCCGGAGCAGTACTTC
CASSLEVHTRDRGPEQYF
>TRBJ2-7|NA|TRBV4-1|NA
TGCGCCAGCAGCCAAGATCCCGGCATCCCCGAGCAGTACTTC
CASSQDPGIPEQYF
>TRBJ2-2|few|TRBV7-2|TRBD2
TGTGCCAGCAGCGCCAGCGGGAGCAGGACCGGGGAGCTGTTTTTT
CASSASGSRTGELFF
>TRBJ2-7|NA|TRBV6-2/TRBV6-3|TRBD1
TGTGCCAGCAGTTACCGGGGACTGGAAGGGACAGGCCTTAGACGGTCCTACGAGCAGTACTTC
CASSYRGLEGTGLRRSYEQYF
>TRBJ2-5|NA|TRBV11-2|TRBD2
TGTGCCAGCAGCTTAGGTCTGCAGCGGGGGCTCCGAAAAGCGTTCCAAGAGACCCAGTACTTC
CASSLGLQRGLRKAFQETQYF
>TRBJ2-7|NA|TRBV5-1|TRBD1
TGCGCCAGCAGCATAGCTACAGGGGCGGTCGAGCAGTACTTC
CASSIATGAVEQYF
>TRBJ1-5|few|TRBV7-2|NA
TGTGCCAGCAGCTTAACAGTTAAGGGTCAGCCCCAGCATTTT
CASSLTVKGQPQHF
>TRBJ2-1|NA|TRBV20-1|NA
TGCTGTGTTACAGGGTCTGCAGGCTCCTACAATGAGCAGTTCTTC
CCVTGSAGSYNEQFF
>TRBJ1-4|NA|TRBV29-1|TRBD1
TGCAGCGTAGCAGGGGGAGCTAATGAAAAACTGTTTTTT
CSVAGGANEKLFF
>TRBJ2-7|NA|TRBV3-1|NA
TGTGCCAGCAAGGCAGGTGGAACCTACGAGCAGTACTTC
CASKAGGTYEQYF
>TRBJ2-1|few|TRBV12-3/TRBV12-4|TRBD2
TGTGCCAGCAGTCCGACTAGCGGGGGGTACAATGAGCAGTGCTTC
CASSPTSGGYNEQCF
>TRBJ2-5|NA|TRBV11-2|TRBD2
TGTGCCAGCAGCCCCCATGGGGGGGACGGCGTAACCCAGTACTTC
CASSPHGGDGVTQYF
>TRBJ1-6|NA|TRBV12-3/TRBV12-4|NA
TGTGCCAGCAGTTTAATGCGTTCACCCCTCCACTTT
CASSLMRSPLHF
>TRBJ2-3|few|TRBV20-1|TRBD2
TGCAGTGCTGAGGGGACTAGCGGGAGGATTTCTAGCACAGATACGCAGTATTTT
CSAEGTSGRISSTDTQYF
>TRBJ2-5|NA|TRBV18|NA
TGTGCCAGCTCACCACCGGCGGCTACCCAAGAGACCCAGTACTTC
CASSPPAATQETQYF
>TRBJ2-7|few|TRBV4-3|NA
TGCGCCAGCAGCCCACAGGTGGCTGGCGAGCAGTACTTC
CASSPQVAGEQYF
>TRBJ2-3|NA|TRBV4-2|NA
TGTGCCAGCAGCCAAGGGACTGTGTTAGGCACAGATACGCAGTATTTT
CASSQGTVLGTDTQYF
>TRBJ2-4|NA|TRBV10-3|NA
TGTGCCATCAGTGAGCTTGGGAGATCGGGAAACATTCAGTACTTC
CAISELGRSGNIQYF
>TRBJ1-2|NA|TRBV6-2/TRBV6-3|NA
TGTGCCAGCAGTCTCCTGGCAGTCAACTATGGCTACACCTTC
CASSLLAVNYGYTF
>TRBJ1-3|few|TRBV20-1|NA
TGCAGTGCTGATATAAAGAGGGTGAAAGGAAACACCATATATTTT
CSADIKRVKGNTIYF
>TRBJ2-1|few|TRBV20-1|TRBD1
TGCAGTGCCGGGAATAGGGGACAGGGAATCTATGAGCAGTTCTTC
CSAGNRGQGIYEQFF
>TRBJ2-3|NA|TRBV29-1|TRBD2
TGCAGCGTCCGTAGCGGGAGCACAGATACGCAGTATTTT
CSVRSGSTDTQYF
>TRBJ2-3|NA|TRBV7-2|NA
TGTGCCAGCAGCTTTAGGGGGTCCAAGGATACGCAGTATTTT
CASSFRGSKDTQYF
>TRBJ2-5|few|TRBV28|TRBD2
TGTGCCAGCAGTTTTGAGGCTAGCGGATACCAAGAGACCCAGTACTTC
CASSFEASGYQETQYF
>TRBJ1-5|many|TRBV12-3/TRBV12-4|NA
TGTGCCAGCAGTCCAGGGCAGTATAGCAATCAGCCCCAGCATTTT
CASSPGQYSNQPQHF
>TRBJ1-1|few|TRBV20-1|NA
TGCAGTGCCCTAAAGGACGGTGAAGCTTTCTTT
CSALKDGEAFF
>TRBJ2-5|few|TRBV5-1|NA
TGCGCCAGCAGCTTGGGGGGGGCACACCAAGAGACCCAGTACTTC
CASSLGGAHQETQYF
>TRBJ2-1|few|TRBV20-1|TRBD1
TGCAGCGGGGACAGGGCAGGCGGTGAGCAGTTCTTC
CSGDRAGGEQFF
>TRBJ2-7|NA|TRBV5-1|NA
TGCGCCAGCAGCCGGGACTGGGGCTCCTACGAGCAGTACTTC
CASSRDWGSYEQYF
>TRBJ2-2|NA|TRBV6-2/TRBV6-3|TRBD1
TGTGCCAGCAGTTACGAGCCGGGACAGGGATTTTACACCGGGGAGCTGTTTTTT
CASSYEPGQGFYTGELFF
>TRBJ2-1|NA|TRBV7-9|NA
TGTGCCAGCAGATATAGCCACAATGAGCAGTTCTTC
CASRYSHNEQFF
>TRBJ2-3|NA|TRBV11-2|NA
TGTGCCAGCAGCTTGGTCCATCCCCTTAGCGGCCCCACAGATACGCAGTATTTT
CASSLVHPLSGPTDTQYF
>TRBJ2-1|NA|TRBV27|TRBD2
TGTGCCAGCAGTTTATTTAGCGGGGGGCCCTTCAATGAGCAGTTCTTC
CASSLFSGGPFNEQFF